These 3 T cell receptor beta chains were sequenced from one sample in a study of cytomegalovirus exposure and HLA in healthy donors. Primers: 60 Vbeta forward and 13 Jbeta reverse. The data were produced by immunoSEQ multiplex PCR, yet TCRdb's version contains in-frame clones alone and is incomplete. In the table there are about 140,000 clones, about four fifths of which are singletons. Sequencing was done on a sample of PBMCs. Source of these receptors: a woman aged 18-29 years in good health and CMV-seropositive.

V gene TRBV7-2 combines with J gene TRBJ2-1; 8 nucleotides agree with TRBD2. The germline CDR1 and CDR2 sequences are SGHTA and FQGNSA. Unmatched junction bases numbered 3, after V lost 7 bases and J lost 4 bases. This CDR3 region has 13 residues. CDR3 protein: CASTGGVYNEQFF. The CDR3 DNA reads TGTGCCAGCACCGGGGGGGTTTACAATGAGCAGTTCTTC. The full variable domain, with the rest looked up from reference TRBV7-2 and TRBJ2-1, is GAGVSQSPSNKVTEKGKDVELRCDPISGHTALYWYRQSLGQGLEFLIYFQGNSAPDKSGLPSDRFSAERTGGSVSTLTIQRTQQEDSAVYLCASTGGVYNEQFFGPGTRLTVL.

The V gene is TRBV27, the J gene TRBJ2-1; possible D gene TRBD1, 6 bases. This CDR3 region has 15 residues. V was shortened by 3 bases and J by 3 bases, with 12 bases between the two germline ends. The germline CDR1 and CDR2 sequences are MNHEY and SMNVEV (reference sequence). The DNA for the CDR3 is TGTGCCAGCAGTTTGGCAGGGGTAAGCTACAATGAGCAGTTCTTC. Its translation is CASSLAGVSYNEQFF.

Turning to this clone: Other DNA variants within this sample encode the same CDR3. The V and J genes are TRBV30 and TRBJ1-1; unclear D gene. Germline assignment: CDR1 GTSNPN and CDR2 SVGIG (reference sequence). Trimming took 0 bases from V and 1 from J, leaving 6 bases between them. The CDR3 contains 13 residues. In nucleotides, the CDR3 is TGTGCCTGGAGTGTACGCGGGAACACTGAAGCTTTCTTT. Amino acid sequence: CAWSVRGNTEAFF. Based on the CDR3 plus reference TRBV30 and TRBJ1-1, the full variable domain is SQTIHQWPATLVQPVGSPLSLECTVEGTSNPNLYWYRQAAGRGLQLLFYSVGIGQISSEVPQNLSASRPQDRQFILSSKKLLLSDSGFYLCAWSVRGNTEAFFGQGTRLTVV.